The clone carrying this T cell receptor (beta chain) was seen repeatedly, ten times or more. Its cognate antigen is unknown. These data belong to a study of early T cells in non-severe SARS-CoV-2 infection. Study at large: Sequencing was performed on bulk RNA from unsorted whole blood, leaving chains unpaired. Study-wide findings and caveats: Clonotype matching in VDJdb favored anti-spike CD8 responses and did not capture private and CD4 specificities.

This CDR3 has 16 residues. The V gene lost 8 bases and the J gene lost 0 bases, with 18 bases spanning the gap. The germline V gene encodes CDR1 MRHNA and CDR2 SNTAGT. The protocol attached unique molecular identifiers to individual cDNA molecules. TCRdb redid the calling of the 5' RACE reads with MiXCR, one entry per CDR3 protein. The data contain about 30,000 distinct CDR3 sequences, 5% to 6% of them singletons. This clonotype originated in an adult who was a healthcare worker with PCR-confirmed SARS-CoV-2 infection or an uninfected control (not recorded which). This chain links TRBV6-4 with TRBJ2-3; D is tentatively TRBD1 or TRBD2 (5 bases each). The sequenced material came from whole blood. In nucleotides, the CDR3 is TGTGCCAGCCTTCACGGGACGGGAAGTAGCACAGATACGCAGTATTTT. Translated: CASLHGTGSSTDTQYF.